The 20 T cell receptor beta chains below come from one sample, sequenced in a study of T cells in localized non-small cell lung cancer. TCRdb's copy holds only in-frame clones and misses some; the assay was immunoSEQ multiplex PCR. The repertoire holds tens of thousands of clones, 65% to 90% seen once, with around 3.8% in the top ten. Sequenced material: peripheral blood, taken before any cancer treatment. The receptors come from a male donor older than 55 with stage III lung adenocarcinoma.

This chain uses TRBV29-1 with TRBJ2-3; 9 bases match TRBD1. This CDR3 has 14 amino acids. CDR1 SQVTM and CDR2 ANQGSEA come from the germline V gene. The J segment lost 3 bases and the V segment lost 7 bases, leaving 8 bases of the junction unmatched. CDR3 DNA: TGCAGCGCCGGCGGACAGGGGATTACAGATACGCAGTATTTT. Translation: CSAGGQGITDTQYF.

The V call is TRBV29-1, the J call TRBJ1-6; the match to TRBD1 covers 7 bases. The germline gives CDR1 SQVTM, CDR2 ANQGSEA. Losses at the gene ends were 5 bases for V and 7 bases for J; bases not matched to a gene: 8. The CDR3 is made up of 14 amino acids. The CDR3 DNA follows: TGCAGCGTTAGGACAGGTCTCAAAAATTCACCCCTCCACTTT. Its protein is CSVRTGLKNSPLHF.

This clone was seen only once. CDR3 in DNA: TGTGCCAGCAGCGTAGAGGGGGCCGGGGAGCTGTTTTTT. Protein product: CASSVEGAGELFF. The chain links TRBV9 to TRBJ2-2; D may be TRBD1 (6 bases). The CDR3 contains 13 residues. Germline CDR1 SGDLS, CDR2 YYNGEE. V lost 0 bases and J lost 6, with 6 bases in between.

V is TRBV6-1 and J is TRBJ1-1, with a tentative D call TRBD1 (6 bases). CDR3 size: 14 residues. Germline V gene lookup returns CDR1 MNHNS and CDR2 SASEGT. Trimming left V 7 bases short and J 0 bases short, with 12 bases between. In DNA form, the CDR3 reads TGTGCCAGCACCGAGGGGGGTGTGAACACTGAAGCTTTCTTT. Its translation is CASTEGGVNTEAFF.

CDR3 sequence reads: CATSSPQGTQYF. In DNA form, the CDR3 reads TGTGCCACCAGCAGCCCACAGGGAACCCAGTACTTC. The chain links TRBV15 to TRBJ2-5; D is perhaps TRBD1 (6 bases). In germline, CDR1 is LNHNV, CDR2 YYDKDF (reference sequence). The length of the CDR3 is 12 residues. Trimming removed 3 bases at V and 8 bases at J, with 10 bases between. The whole variable domain, remainder taken from reference TRBV15 and TRBJ2-5, is DAMVIQNPRYQVTQFGKPVTLSCSQTLNHNVMYWYQQKSSQAPKLLFHYYDKDFNNEADTPDNFQSRRPNTSFCFLDIRSPGLGDTAMYLCATSSPQGTQYFGPGTRLLVL.

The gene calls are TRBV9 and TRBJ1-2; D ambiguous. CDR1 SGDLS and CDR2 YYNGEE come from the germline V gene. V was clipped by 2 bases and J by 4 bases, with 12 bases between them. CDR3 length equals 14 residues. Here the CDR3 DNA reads TGTGCCAGCAGCGTTTCTGAACAGCTCTATGGCTACACCTTC. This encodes CASSVSEQLYGYTF.

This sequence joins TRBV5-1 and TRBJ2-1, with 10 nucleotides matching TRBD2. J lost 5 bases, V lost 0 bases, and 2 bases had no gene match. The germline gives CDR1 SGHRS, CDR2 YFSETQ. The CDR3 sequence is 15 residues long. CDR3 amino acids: CASSLVSGGNNEQFF. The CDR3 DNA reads TGCGCCAGCAGCTTGGTTAGCGGGGGGAACAATGAGCAGTTCTTC.

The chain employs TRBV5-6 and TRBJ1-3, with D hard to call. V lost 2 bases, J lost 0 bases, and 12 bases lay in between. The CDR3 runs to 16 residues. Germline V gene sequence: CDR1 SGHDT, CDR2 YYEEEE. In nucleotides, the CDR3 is TGTGCCAGCAGCTTTTCTCCGGGAGCCTCTGGAAACACCATATATTTT. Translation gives CASSFSPGASGNTIYF.

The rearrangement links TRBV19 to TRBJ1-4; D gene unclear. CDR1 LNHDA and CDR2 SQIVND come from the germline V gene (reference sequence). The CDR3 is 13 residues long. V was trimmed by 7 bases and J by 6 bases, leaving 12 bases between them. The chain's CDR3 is CASKWEVDEKLFF. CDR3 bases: TGTGCCAGTAAATGGGAAGTGGATGAAAAACTGTTTTTT.

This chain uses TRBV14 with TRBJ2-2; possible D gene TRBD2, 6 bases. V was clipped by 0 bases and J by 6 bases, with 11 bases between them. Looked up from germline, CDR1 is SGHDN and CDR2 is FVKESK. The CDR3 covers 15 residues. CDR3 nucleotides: TGTGCCAGCAGCCAAGATTTCGGCGGGGCCGGGGAGCTGTTTTTT. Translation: CASSQDFGGAGELFF.

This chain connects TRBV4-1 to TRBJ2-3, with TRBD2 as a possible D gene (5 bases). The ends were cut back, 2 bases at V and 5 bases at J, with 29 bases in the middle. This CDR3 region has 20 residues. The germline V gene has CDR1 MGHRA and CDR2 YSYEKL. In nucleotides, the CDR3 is TGCGCCAGCAGCCAACCCCCCCCGCCCCAGACATCCCGGGATGGAGATACGCAGTATTTT. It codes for CASSQPPPPQTSRDGDTQYF.

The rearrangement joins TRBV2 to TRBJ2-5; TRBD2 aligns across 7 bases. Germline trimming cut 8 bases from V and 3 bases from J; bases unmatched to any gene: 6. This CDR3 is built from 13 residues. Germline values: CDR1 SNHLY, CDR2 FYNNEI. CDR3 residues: CASWQRGEETQYF. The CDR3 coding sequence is TGTGCCAGCTGGCAGCGGGGTGAAGAGACCCAGTACTTC.

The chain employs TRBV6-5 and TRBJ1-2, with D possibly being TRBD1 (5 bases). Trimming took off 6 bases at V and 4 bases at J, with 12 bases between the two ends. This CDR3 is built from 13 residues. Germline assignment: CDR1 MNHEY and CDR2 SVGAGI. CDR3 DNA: TGTGCCAGCAGGGACATTTTCCCCTATGGCTACACCTTC. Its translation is CASRDIFPYGYTF.

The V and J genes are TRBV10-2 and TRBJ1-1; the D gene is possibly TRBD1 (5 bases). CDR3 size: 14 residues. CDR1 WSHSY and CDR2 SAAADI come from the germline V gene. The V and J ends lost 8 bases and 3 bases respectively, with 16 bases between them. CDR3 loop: CASRLPGGYTEAFF. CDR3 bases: TGCGCCAGCCGATTACCTGGGGGGTACACTGAAGCTTTCTTT.

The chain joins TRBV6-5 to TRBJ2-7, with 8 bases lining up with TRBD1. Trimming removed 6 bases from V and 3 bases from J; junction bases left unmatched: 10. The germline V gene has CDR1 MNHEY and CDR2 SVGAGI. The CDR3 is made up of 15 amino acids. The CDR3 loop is CASRPIRDRYYEQYF. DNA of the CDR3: TGTGCCAGCAGGCCCATCCGGGACAGGTACTACGAGCAGTACTTC.

The CDR3 loop reads CASSQGTSGRSSYEQYF. The CDR3 DNA follows: TGTGCCAGCAGCCAGGGGACTAGCGGAAGAAGCTCCTACGAGCAGTACTTC. The rearrangement links TRBV11-2 to TRBJ2-7; 11 nucleotides align to TRBD2. The CDR3 spans 17 residues. With V trimmed by 5 bases and J by 0 bases, 9 bases remained unmatched. The germline CDR1 and CDR2 sequences are SGHAT and FQNNGV. The variable domain in full, completed from reference TRBV11-2 and TRBJ2-7, reads EAGVAQSPRYKIIEKRQSVAFWCNPISGHATLYWYQQILGQGPKLLIQFQNNGVVDDSQLPKDRFSAERLKGVDSTLKIQPAKLEDSAVYLCASSQGTSGRSSYEQYFGPGTRLTVT.

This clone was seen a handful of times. The CDR3 sequence is CASSRDRDAEAFF. Here the CDR3 DNA reads TGTGCCAGTAGCCGCGACAGGGATGCTGAAGCTTTCTTT. V gene TRBV19 combines with J gene TRBJ1-1; 7 bases are a match to TRBD1. Germline V gives CDR1 LNHDA, CDR2 SQIVND (reference sequence). This CDR3 region has 13 residues. Trimming took 6 bases from V and 6 from J; bases not matched to a gene: 7.

CDR3 amino acids: CASSFTAGTGGETQYF. In nucleotides, the CDR3 is TGTGCCAGCAGTTTCACGGCCGGGACAGGGGGCGAGACCCAGTACTTC. The chain uses TRBV27 and TRBJ2-5, with 12 positions matching TRBD1. J was trimmed by 5 bases and V by 3 bases; bases with no gene match: 7. Germline V CDR1 and CDR2: MNHEY, SMNVEV (reference sequence). The length of the CDR3 is 16 residues.

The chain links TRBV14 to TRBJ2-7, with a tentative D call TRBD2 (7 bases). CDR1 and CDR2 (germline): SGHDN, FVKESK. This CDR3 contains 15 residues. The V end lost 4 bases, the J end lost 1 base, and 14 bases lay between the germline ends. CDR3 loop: CASSPWGGASYEQYF. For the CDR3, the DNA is TGTGCCAGCAGCCCTTGGGGGGGGGCATCCTACGAGCAGTACTTC.

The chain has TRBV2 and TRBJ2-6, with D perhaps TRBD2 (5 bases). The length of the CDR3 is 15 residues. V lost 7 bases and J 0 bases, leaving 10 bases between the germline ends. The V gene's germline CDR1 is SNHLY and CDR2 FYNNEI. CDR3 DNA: TGTGCCAGCACGAGGGCGAACTCTGGGGCCAACGTCCTGACTTTC. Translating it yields CASTRANSGANVLTF.